This T cell receptor beta chain appears in the sequencing data of a study of blood T cell repertoires in COVID-19. Background on the study: Donors in the United States, Italy and Spain gave samples during acute or convalescent COVID-19.

V lost 8 bases, J lost 4 bases, and 9 bases stayed unmatched. Germline V CDR1 and CDR2: SGHVS, FQNEAQ. This CDR3 is built from 14 residues. Profiled with immunoSEQ multiplex PCR; TCRdb holds only in-frame clones, not every one. The sample records 300,000 to 400,000 clones, about four fifths being singletons. The sequence came from a man aged 25 to 40 with active or convalescent COVID-19. The chain joins TRBV7-8 to TRBJ2-3; 7 nucleotides agree with TRBD1. The sequencing input was peripheral blood. The CDR3 region is CASLTGLLPDTQYF. The DNA of the CDR3 is TGTGCCAGCCTGACAGGGCTACTCCCAGATACGCAGTATTTT.